A selection of T cell receptor beta chains follows, all from one sample in a study of blood T cell repertoires in COVID-19. Using immunoSEQ multiplex PCR, the repertoire was profiled, and TCRdb retains in-frame clones only, with some absent. The sample holds 200,000 to 300,000 clones, roughly 91% seen once. Sequencing used PBMCs or T cells enriched from blood (not recorded which). These receptors originate from a woman aged 25 to 45 who had recovered from COVID-19. Both conserved end residues are part of each CDR3. A D gene is named only where the DNA matches it firmly. Size tells how often a clone was seen (once, few, many) or the class of an expanded clone, and some rows leave it out.

J,V,D,size,CDR3,DNA
TRBJ2-1,TRBV7-2,.,.,CASSLAGLNEQFF,TGTGCCAGCAGCTTAGCGGGGCTCAATGAGCAGTTCTTC
TRBJ2-1,TRBV6-2/TRBV6-3,TRBD2,.,CASSPTAGGPLGQFF,TGTGCCAGCAGTCCCACCGCGGGAGGGCCTTTGGGGCAGTTCTTC
TRBJ1-5,TRBV12-3/TRBV12-4,.,.,CASRDSAGQPQHF,TGTGCCAGCAGAGACAGCGCCGGGCAGCCCCAGCATTTT
TRBJ1-2,TRBV3-1/TRBV3-2,.,.,CASSQGPAAAYGYTF,TGTGCCAGCAGCCAAGGTCCAGCGGCAGCATATGGCTACACCTTC
TRBJ2-3,TRBV11-2,.,.,CASSYLTDTQYF,TGTGCCAGCAGCTATCTCACAGATACGCAGTATTTT
TRBJ1-2,TRBV19,.,.,CASAKGRGQYGYTF,TGTGCCAGTGCCAAAGGAAGGGGTCAGTATGGCTACACCTTC
TRBJ1-5,TRBV6-1,.,.,CASSDGHGINQPQHF,TGTGCCAGCAGTGACGGACACGGCATCAATCAGCCCCAGCATTTT
TRBJ2-7,TRBV28,TRBD2,.,CASSRAPGLGAYEQYF,TGTGCCAGCAGTCGCGCCCCGGGACTAGGTGCGTACGAGCAGTACTTC
TRBJ2-5,TRBV19,TRBD1,.,CASSIRDRGQETQYF,TGTGCCAGTAGTATCCGGGACAGGGGGCAAGAGACCCAGTACTTC
TRBJ2-1,TRBV5-1,TRBD1,.,CASSIRDRGNEQFF,TGCGCCAGCAGCATCCGGGACAGGGGGAATGAGCAGTTCTTC
TRBJ1-2,TRBV21-1,.,.,CASSSPSGGGDYGYTF,TGTGCCAGCAGCTCACCCTCTGGCGGGGGCGACTATGGCTACACCTTC
TRBJ1-1,TRBV10-3,.,.,CAMRRSPETDTEAFF,TGTGCCATGCGGAGGTCGCCGGAGACGGACACTGAAGCTTTCTTT
TRBJ1-5,TRBV29-1,.,.,CSVMGFGSNQPQHF,TGCAGCGTGATGGGTTTCGGGAGCAATCAGCCCCAGCATTTT
TRBJ2-1,TRBV28,.,.,CASSLVLRRNNEQFF,TGTGCCAGCAGTCTCGTGCTTAGGCGGAACAATGAGCAGTTCTTC
TRBJ2-5,TRBV5-1,.,.,CASSARTQRETQYF,TGCGCCAGCAGCGCCCGTACCCAGCGGGAGACCCAGTACTTC
TRBJ2-2,TRBV10-3,TRBD1,few,CAISGDRNTGELFF,TGTGCCATCAGTGGGGACAGGAACACCGGGGAGCTGTTTTTT
TRBJ1-1,TRBV5-1,TRBD1,.,CASSLYSTGLTEAFF,TGCGCCAGCAGCCTATACTCGACAGGGCTCACTGAAGCTTTCTTT
TRBJ1-2,TRBV10-3,.,.,CAISESRQSYGYTF,TGTGCCATCAGTGAGTCGAGACAGTCCTACGGCTACACCTTC
TRBJ1-1,TRBV7-9,.,.,CASSLDSGQSYTEAFF,TGTGCCAGCAGCTTAGACTCTGGACAAAGCTACACTGAAGCTTTCTTT
TRBJ1-5,TRBV19,.,.,CASSTLQGNQPQHF,TGTGCCAGTAGTACACTCCAGGGCAATCAGCCCCAGCATTTT
TRBJ1-1,TRBV3-1/TRBV3-2,.,few,CASSPLRRLTEAFF,TGTGCCAGCAGCCCTCTTCGGAGACTAACTGAAGCTTTCTTT
TRBJ2-2,TRBV7-9,TRBD1,.,CASSPRTGYTGELFF,TGTGCCAGCAGCCCCCGGACAGGGTACACCGGGGAGCTGTTTTTT
TRBJ2-1,TRBV21-1,.,.,CASSKFRLAGSSYNEQFF,TGTGCCAGCAGCAAATTCCGTTTAGCGGGGAGCTCCTACAATGAGCAGTTCTTC
TRBJ2-3,TRBV18,.,.,CASSPPTSRTDTQYF,TGTGCCAGCTCACCACCCACTAGCCGCACAGATACGCAGTATTTT
TRBJ2-6,TRBV7-9,TRBD1,.,CASSLISRTGGANVLTF,TGTGCCAGCAGCTTAATATCCCGGACAGGGGGCGCCAACGTCCTGACTTTC
TRBJ1-4,TRBV25-1,TRBD1,.,CASSEWGTATNEKLFF,TGTGCCAGCAGTGAATGGGGGACAGCAACTAATGAAAAACTGTTTTTT
TRBJ1-1,TRBV7-8,.,once,CASSSGPSAGGVNTEAFF,TGTGCCAGCAGCTCAGGTCCATCTGCGGGGGGAGTGAACACTGAAGCTTTCTTT
TRBJ2-1,TRBV7-2,.,.,CASSAVAADEQFF,TGTGCCAGCAGCGCCGTAGCGGCGGATGAGCAGTTCTTC
TRBJ1-1,TRBV30,.,.,CAWSGGMNTEAFF,TGTGCCTGGAGTGGTGGCATGAACACTGAAGCTTTCTTT
TRBJ2-1,TRBV18,TRBD2,.,CASSPPVTGGSNNEQFF,TGTGCCAGCTCACCACCTGTTACGGGAGGGTCGAACAATGAGCAGTTCTTC
TRBJ1-5,TRBV28,.,.,CASSLDSGQEPQHF,TGTGCCAGCAGTTTGGACAGTGGGCAGGAGCCCCAGCATTTT
TRBJ2-2,TRBV7-8,TRBD2,.,CASSLTRLAGGPGTGELFF,TGTGCCAGCAGCTTAACGCGACTAGCGGGAGGGCCGGGCACCGGGGAGCTGTTTTTT
TRBJ1-5,TRBV20-1,.,.,CSLGGDQPQHF,TGCAGTCTGGGCGGGGATCAGCCCCAGCATTTT
TRBJ2-7,TRBV5-5,.,.,CASSFPNLYEQYF,TGTGCCAGCAGCTTCCCGAACTTATACGAGCAGTACTTC
TRBJ2-5,TRBV29-1,TRBD1,.,CSAGQGIETQYF,TGCAGCGCTGGACAGGGGATAGAGACCCAGTACTTC
TRBJ1-2,TRBV18,.,.,CASSPPGERPGGYTF,TGTGCCAGCTCACCACCGGGAGAACGCCCTGGAGGCTACACCTTC
TRBJ1-3,TRBV7-2,TRBD1,.,CASSLHRGDSGNTIYF,TGTGCCAGCAGCTTACACAGGGGGGACTCTGGAAACACCATATATTTT
TRBJ2-7,TRBV3-1/TRBV3-2,TRBD2,.,CASSQGPGLAGYEQYF,TGTGCCAGCAGCCAAGGACCGGGACTAGCGGGCTACGAGCAGTACTTC
TRBJ2-5,TRBV7-6,TRBD1,.,CASSPGQGVQETQYF,TGTGCCAGCAGCCCAGGACAGGGGGTCCAAGAGACCCAGTACTTC
TRBJ2-7,TRBV10-3,.,.,CAIGDIATYEQYF,TGTGCCATTGGGGACATTGCAACCTACGAGCAGTACTTC
TRBJ1-6,TRBV10-2,.,.,CASSDAGRANSPLHF,TGCGCCAGCAGTGACGCAGGGAGGGCCAATTCACCCCTCCACTTT
TRBJ2-7,TRBV6-6,TRBD1,.,CASSWTGGSYEQYF,TGTGCCAGCAGCTGGACAGGGGGATCCTACGAGCAGTACTTC
TRBJ2-7,TRBV7-9,TRBD1,.,CASLRGTGRSYEQYF,TGTGCCAGCCTCAGGGGGACAGGGAGGAGCTACGAGCAGTACTTC
TRBJ2-6,TRBV19,.,.,CASSIGQGANVLTF,TGTGCCAGTAGTATAGGCCAGGGGGCCAACGTCCTGACTTTC
TRBJ2-7,TRBV29-1,TRBD2,.,CSVGGVQDSEQYF,TGCAGCGTGGGGGGGGTACAGGATTCCGAGCAGTACTTC
TRBJ1-1,TRBV13,.,once,CASSRNRALNTEAFF,TGTGCCAGCAGCAGAAACAGGGCCCTGAACACTGAAGCTTTCTTT
TRBJ2-7,TRBV5-4,.,many,CASSLGRSYEQYF,TGTGCCAGCAGCTTGGGACGGAGCTACGAGCAGTACTTC
TRBJ1-4,TRBV19,.,.,CASSKGGPGEKLFF,TGTGCCAGTAGTAAGGGGGGGCCCGGTGAAAAACTGTTTTTT
TRBJ2-2,TRBV20-1,TRBD1,.,CSASSPGQGRAGELFF,TGCAGTGCTAGTTCCCCGGGACAGGGGCGCGCCGGGGAGCTGTTTTTT
TRBJ2-3,TRBV29-1,.,.,CSVEERTDTQYF,TGCAGCGTTGAAGAGAGAACAGATACGCAGTATTTT
TRBJ2-2,TRBV7-2,TRBD2,.,CASSSPGTSGNTGELFF,TGTGCCAGCAGCTCCCCCGGGACTAGCGGAAACACCGGGGAGCTGTTTTTT
TRBJ2-1,TRBV28,TRBD2,.,CASRREMSYNEQFF,TGTGCCAGCAGGCGGGAGATGTCCTACAATGAGCAGTTCTTC
TRBJ1-2,TRBV28,.,.,CASSLSGNYGYTF,TGTGCCAGCAGTTTATCAGGGAACTATGGCTACACCTTC